This T cell receptor (beta chain) was captured in a study of blood T cell repertoires in COVID-19. CDR1 WSHSY and CDR2 SAAADI come from the germline V gene. J lost 7 bases, V lost 3 bases, and 5 bases had no gene match. The CDR3 spans 14 residues. Here immunoSEQ multiplex PCR was the method, and the copy in TCRdb shows in-frame clones only, minus some. Found here are about 420,000 clones, roughly 90% of them singletons; the top ten hold about 0.91%. Recruited during active infection, patients (from Seattle) were subsequently followed longitudinally. V usage is TRBV10-2 and J usage is TRBJ1-5; 8 bases align to TRBD1. The sequencing input was peripheral blood. This receptor was taken from a man aged 18-30 years with COVID-19, enrolled during active disease. CDR3 in DNA: TGCGCCAGCAGTGATGGACAGGGCGGACAGCCCCAGCATTTT. It specifies CASSDGQGGQPQHF.